This TCR beta chain derives from a study of tumor and adjacent non-tumor tissue in lung cancer. The wider study: On average, productive TCRbeta reads reached 4 million to 5 million per sample.

This sample's RNA came from whole unsorted tissue. The germline V gene encodes CDR1 MDHEN and CDR2 SYDVKM. V trimming: 7 bases; J trimming: 6 bases; junction bases outside the gene matches: 16. The CDR3 totals 17 residues. Details on this clonotype: The target antigen is unknown.

TCRbeta libraries were built with three rounds of nested PCR, modified from ARM-PCR. Using its own MiXCR run on the multiplex PCR reads, TCRdb lists one record per CDR3 protein. Of tens of thousands of distinct CDR3 sequences in the sample, around four fifths were seen once. The study, taken as a whole, reports: Higher tumor TCR diversity was associated with shorter survival. TCR diversity was significantly greater in tumor than normal lung tissue.

The sequenced sample was lung tumor tissue. V usage is TRBV28 and J usage is TRBJ2-2; 8 nucleotides line up with TRBD1. This receptor was identified in a woman in her fifties or sixties with non-small cell lung cancer. The CDR3 region is CASIWSGGHVGAGELFF. For the CDR3, the DNA is TGTGCCAGCATTTGGTCAGGGGGCCACGTAGGCGCCGGGGAGCTGTTTTTT.